The source of this T cell receptor beta chain is a study of radiotherapy plus CTLA-4 blockade in lung cancer. Study details: With around 30% of patients having disease control, objective responses were seen in approximately 17%. Study-wide findings and caveats: It was early blood T cell clone dynamics, with interferon-beta, that reportedly best predicted response.

V dropped 1 base and J dropped 12 bases, with 4 bases sitting between them. CDR1 and CDR2 from the germline V gene are MNHNS and SASEGT. The CDR3 sequence is 10 residues long. In the case of this clone: What it binds is unknown.

Sequenced by immunoSEQ multiplex PCR; TCRdb stores in-frame clones only, minus some. The sample records 25,000 to 30,000 clones, approximately 77% being singletons. Ipilimumab-mediated CTLA-4 blockade plus focal radiation was given to patients having chemo-refractory metastatic non-small-cell lung cancer. The source material was peripheral blood, sampled from a patient treated with radiotherapy plus ipilimumab. The chain has TRBV6-1 and TRBJ1-3; unclear D gene. The TCR originated in a human donor with non-small cell lung cancer that progressed on radiotherapy plus ipilimumab. Here the CDR3 reads CASSEGIIYF. DNA for the CDR3: TGTGCCAGCAGTGAAGGAATCATATATTTT.